This entry concerns a single T cell receptor beta chain. Its antigen remains unidentified. PCR was performed using 60 Vbeta and 13 Jbeta primers. Some clones are missing from TCRdb's copy, which holds only in-frame ones; the method was immunoSEQ multiplex PCR. The sample table includes around 97,000 clones. The data belong to a study of cytomegalovirus exposure and HLA in healthy donors. Study conclusions and caveats: Most CMV-associated TCR beta chains were later found to appear HLA-restricted.

The length of the CDR3 is 13 residues. V dropped 7 bases and J dropped 7; count of bases not matched to a gene: 6. Germline V gene sequence: CDR1 MDHEN, CDR2 SYDVKM. The receptor's source is a man in his forties in good health and CMV-seronegative. The chain carries TRBV28 and TRBJ1-5; the match to TRBD1 covers 8 bases. Sequenced sample: PBMCs. The CDR3: CASIDRGRQPQHF. The CDR3 DNA is TGTGCCAGCATCGACAGGGGACGGCAGCCCCAGCATTTT.